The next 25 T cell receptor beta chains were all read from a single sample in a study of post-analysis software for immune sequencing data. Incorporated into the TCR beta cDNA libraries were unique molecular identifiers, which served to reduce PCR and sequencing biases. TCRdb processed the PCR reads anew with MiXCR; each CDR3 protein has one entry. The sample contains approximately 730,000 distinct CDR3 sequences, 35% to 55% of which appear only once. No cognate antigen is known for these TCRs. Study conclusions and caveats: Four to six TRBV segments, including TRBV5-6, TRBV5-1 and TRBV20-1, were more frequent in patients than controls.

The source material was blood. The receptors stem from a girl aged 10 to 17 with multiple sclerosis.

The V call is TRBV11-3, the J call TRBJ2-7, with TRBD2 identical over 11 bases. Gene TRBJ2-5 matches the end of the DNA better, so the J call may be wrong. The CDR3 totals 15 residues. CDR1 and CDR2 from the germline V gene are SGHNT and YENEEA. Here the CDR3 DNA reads TGTGCCAGCAGCTTAGGGGGACTAGCGGTAAAGACCCAGTACTTC. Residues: CASSLGGLAVKTQYF.

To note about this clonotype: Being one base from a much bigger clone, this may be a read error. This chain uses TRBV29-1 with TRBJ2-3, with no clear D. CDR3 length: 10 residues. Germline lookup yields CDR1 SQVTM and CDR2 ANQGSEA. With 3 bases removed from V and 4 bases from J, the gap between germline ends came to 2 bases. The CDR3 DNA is TGCAGCGTTGACGCAGATACGCAGTATTTT. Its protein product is CSVDADTQYF.

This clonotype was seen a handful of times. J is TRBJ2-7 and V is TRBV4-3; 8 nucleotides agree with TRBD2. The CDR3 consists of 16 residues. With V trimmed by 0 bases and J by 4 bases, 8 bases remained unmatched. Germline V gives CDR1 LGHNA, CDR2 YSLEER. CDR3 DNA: TGCGCCAGCAGCCAAGACTCCGGGACTAGATATTACGAGCAGTACTTC. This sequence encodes CASSQDSGTRYYEQYF.

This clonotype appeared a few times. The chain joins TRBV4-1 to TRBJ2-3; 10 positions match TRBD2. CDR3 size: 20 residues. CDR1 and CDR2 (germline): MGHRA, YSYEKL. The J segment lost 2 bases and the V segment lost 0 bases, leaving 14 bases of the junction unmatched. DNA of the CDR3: TGCGCCAGCAGCCAAGAGCGACCTAGCGGGAGATCCCTTCTCACAGATACGCAGTATTTT. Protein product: CASSQERPSGRSLLTDTQYF.

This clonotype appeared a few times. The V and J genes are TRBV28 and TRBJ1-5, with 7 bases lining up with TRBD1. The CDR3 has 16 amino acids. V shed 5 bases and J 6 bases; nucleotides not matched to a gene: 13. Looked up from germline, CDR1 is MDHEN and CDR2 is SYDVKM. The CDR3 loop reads CASSPQIGQDGQPQHF. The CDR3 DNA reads TGTGCCAGCAGTCCACAAATCGGACAGGACGGTCAGCCCCAGCATTTT. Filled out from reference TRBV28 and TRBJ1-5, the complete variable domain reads DVKVTQSSRYLVKRTGEKVFLECVQDMDHENMFWYRQDPGLGLRLIYFSYDVKMKEKGDIPEGYSVSREKKERFSLILESASTNQTSMYLCASSPQIGQDGQPQHFGDGTRLSIL.

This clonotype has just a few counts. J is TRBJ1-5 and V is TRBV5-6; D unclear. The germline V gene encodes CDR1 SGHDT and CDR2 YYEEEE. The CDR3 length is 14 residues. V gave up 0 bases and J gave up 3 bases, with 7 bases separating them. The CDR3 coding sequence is TGTGCCAGCAGCTTGGGGGCTTACAATCAGCCCCAGCATTTT. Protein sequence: CASSLGAYNQPQHF.

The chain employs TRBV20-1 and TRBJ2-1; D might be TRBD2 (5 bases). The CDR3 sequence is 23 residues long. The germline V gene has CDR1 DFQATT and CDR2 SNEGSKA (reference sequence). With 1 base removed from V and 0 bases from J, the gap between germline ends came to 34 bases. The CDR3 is CSARVLGSCNLGPLKDSYNEQFF. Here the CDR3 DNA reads TGCAGTGCTAGAGTACTAGGCTCCTGTAACCTAGGACCCCTAAAGGACTCCTACAATGAGCAGTTCTTC.

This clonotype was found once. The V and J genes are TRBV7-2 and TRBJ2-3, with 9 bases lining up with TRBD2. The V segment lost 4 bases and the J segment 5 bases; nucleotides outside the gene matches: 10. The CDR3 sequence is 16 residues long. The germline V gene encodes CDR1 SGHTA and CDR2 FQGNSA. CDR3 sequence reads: CASSSALAGVLDTQYF. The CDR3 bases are TGTGCCAGCAGCTCCGCCTTAGCGGGAGTCCTAGATACGCAGTATTTT.

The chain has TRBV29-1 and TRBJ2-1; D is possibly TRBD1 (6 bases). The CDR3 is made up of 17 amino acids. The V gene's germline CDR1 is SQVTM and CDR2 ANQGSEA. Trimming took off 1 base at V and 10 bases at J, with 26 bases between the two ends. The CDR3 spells CSVEGPKNREGSYEQFF. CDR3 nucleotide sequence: TGCAGCGTTGAAGGGCCAAAAAACAGGGAAGGTTCCTACGAGCAGTTCTTC.

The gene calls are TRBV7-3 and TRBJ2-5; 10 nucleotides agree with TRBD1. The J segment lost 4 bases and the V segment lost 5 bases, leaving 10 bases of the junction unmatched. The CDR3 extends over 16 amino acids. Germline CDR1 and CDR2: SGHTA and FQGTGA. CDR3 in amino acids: CASSALTWDRGETQYF. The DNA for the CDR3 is TGTGCCAGCAGCGCCCTAACTTGGGACAGGGGAGAGACCCAGTACTTC.

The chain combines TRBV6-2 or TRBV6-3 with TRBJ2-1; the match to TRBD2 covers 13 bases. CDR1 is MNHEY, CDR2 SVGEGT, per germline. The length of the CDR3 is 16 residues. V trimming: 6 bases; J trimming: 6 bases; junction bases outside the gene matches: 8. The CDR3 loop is CASSPRTSGSFNEQFF. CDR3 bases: TGTGCCAGCAGCCCTCGGACTAGCGGGAGCTTCAATGAGCAGTTCTTC.

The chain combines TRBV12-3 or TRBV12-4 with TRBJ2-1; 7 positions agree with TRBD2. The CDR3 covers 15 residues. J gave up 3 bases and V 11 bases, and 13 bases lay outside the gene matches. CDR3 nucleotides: TGTGCCCTCGACGAGGGACTATCGAACTACAATGAGCAGTTCTTC. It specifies CALDEGLSNYNEQFF.

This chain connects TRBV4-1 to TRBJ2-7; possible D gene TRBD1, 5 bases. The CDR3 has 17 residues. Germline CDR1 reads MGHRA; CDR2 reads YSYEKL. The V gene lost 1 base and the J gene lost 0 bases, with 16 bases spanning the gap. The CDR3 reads CASSQGSTGPSSYEQYF. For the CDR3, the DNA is TGCGCCAGCAGCCAAGGGAGTACAGGACCTTCCTCCTACGAGCAGTACTTC.

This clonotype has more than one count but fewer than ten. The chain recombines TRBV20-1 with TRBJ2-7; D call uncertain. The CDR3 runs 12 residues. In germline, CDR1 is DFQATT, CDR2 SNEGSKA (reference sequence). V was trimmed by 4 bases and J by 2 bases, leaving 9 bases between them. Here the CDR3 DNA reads TGCAGTGCTAAGACTCCCACCTACGAGCAGTACTTC. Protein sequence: CSAKTPTYEQYF.

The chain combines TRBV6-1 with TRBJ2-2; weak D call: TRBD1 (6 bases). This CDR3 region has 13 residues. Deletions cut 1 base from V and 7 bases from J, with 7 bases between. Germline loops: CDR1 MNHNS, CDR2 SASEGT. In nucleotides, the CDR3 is TGTGCCAGCAGTGAAGACAGGGTCGGGGAGCTGTTTTTT. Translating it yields CASSEDRVGELFF.

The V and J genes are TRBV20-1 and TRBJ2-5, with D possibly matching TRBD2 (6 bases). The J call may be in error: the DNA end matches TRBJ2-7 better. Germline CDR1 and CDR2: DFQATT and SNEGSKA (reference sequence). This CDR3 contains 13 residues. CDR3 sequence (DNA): TGCAGTGCCCAATCGACGACTAGCTACGAGCAGTACTTC. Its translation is CSAQSTTSYEQYF.

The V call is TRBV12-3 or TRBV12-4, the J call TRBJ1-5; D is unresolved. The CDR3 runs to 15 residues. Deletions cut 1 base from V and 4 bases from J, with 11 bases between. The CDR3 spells CASSLGEPGNQPQHF. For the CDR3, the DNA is TGTGCCAGCAGTTTAGGGGAGCCGGGGAATCAGCCCCAGCATTTT.

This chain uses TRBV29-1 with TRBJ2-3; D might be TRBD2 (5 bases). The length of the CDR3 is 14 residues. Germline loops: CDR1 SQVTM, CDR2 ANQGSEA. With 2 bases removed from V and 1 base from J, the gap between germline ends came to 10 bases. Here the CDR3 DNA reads TGCAGCGTTGAAAGCGGATGGGGCACAGATACGCAGTATTTT. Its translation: CSVESGWGTDTQYF.

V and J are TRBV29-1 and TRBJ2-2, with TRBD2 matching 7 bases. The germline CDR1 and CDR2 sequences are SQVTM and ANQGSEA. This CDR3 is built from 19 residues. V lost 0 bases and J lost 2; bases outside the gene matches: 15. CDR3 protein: CSVEDPVRAGVSNTGELFF. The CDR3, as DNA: TGCAGCGTTGAAGATCCCGTGAGGGCGGGAGTTTCTAACACCGGGGAGCTGTTTTTT.

Here the CDR3 reads CASSQGHLAFF. CDR3 DNA: TGTGCCAGCAGTCAGGGCCACTTGGCTTTCTTT. The genes are TRBV27 and TRBJ1-1; a possible D gene is TRBD1 (5 bases). Trimming took 5 bases from V and 11 from J, leaving 12 bases between them. This CDR3 has 11 residues. CDR1 MNHEY and CDR2 SMNVEV come from the germline V gene (reference sequence).

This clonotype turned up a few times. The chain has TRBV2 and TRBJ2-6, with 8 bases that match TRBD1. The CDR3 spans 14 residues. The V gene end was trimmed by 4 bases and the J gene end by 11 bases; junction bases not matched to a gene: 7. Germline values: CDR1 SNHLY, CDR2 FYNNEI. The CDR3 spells CASSARTGTDVLTF. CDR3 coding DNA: TGTGCCAGCAGTGCCCGGACAGGGACGGACGTCCTGACTTTC.

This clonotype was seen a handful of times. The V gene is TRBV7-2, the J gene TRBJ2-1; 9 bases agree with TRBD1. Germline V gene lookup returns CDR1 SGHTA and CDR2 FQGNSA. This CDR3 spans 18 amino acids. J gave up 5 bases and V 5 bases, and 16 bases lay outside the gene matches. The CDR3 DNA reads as TGTGCCAGCAGCCAAAGGCCCCCTGGACAGGGGTCCAACAATGAGCAGTTCTTC. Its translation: CASSQRPPGQGSNNEQFF. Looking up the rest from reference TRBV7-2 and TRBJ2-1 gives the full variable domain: GAGVSQSPSNKVTEKGKDVELRCDPISGHTALYWYRQSLGQGLEFLIYFQGNSAPDKSGLPSDRFSAERTGGSVSTLTIQRTQQEDSAVYLCASSQRPPGQGSNNEQFFGPGTRLTVL.

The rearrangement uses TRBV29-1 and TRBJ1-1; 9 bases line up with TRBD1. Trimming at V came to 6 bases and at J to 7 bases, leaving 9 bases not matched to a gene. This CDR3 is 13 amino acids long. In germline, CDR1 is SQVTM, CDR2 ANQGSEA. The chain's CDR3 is CSVVLTGGGEAFF. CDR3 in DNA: TGCAGCGTGGTTCTAACAGGGGGCGGTGAAGCTTTCTTT.

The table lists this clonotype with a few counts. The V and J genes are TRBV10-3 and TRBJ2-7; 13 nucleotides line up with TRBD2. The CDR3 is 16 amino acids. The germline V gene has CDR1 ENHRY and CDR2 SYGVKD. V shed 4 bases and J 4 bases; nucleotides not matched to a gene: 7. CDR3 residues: CAISVRTSGSAYEQYF. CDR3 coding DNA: TGTGCCATCAGTGTCCGGACTAGCGGGAGTGCGTACGAGCAGTACTTC.

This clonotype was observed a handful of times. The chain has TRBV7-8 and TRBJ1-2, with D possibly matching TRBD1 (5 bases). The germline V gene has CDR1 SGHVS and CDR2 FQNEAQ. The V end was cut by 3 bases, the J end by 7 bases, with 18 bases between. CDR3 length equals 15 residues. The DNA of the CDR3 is TGTGCCAGCAGCTTTGACCCAGGGCGCTTGGGTGGCTACACCTTC. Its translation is CASSFDPGRLGGYTF. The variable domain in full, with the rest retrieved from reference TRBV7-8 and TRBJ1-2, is GAGVSQSPRYKVAKRGQDVALRCDPISGHVSLFWYQQALGQGPEFLTYFQNEAQLDKSGLPSDRFFAERPEGSVSTLKIQRTQQEDSAVYLCASSFDPGRLGGYTFGSGTRLTVV.